A single T cell receptor beta chain is shown here with its context. The antigen remains unidentified. The data belong to a study of T cell repertoires in cytomegalovirus infection. Overall study: In public TCR beta signatures, there were indications of both CMV infection and matching HLA type.

TCRdb re-derived calls from the reads in MiXCR, one entry per CDR3 protein. The table has approximately 300,000 distinct CDR3 sequences, roughly 28% seen once. V gave up 4 bases and J gave up 4 bases; unmatched junction bases: 7. The germline V gene has CDR1 DFQATT and CDR2 SNEGSKA (reference sequence). This CDR3 contains 14 residues. The sequencing used cultured PBMCs, collected from culture after CMV antigen stimulation. V gene TRBV20-1 combines with J gene TRBJ2-1; 7 positions match TRBD2. This receptor was obtained from a human donor in good health (CMV status not recorded). Some clones in this sample may be carry-over from other donors' samples. CDR3 residues: CSATRRGSYNEQFF. The CDR3 nucleotides are TGCAGTGCTACCAGGCGCGGGAGTTACAATGAGCAGTTCTTC.